This T cell receptor beta chain was sequenced in a study of T cells after somatic rescue of genetic block. The method was immunoSEQ multiplex PCR; TCRdb's version includes in-frame clones alone and lacks a portion of them. The table records some 14,000 clones, about 70% of them present only once. CDR1 and CDR2 from the germline V gene are MDHEN and SYDVKM. This CDR3 is built from 13 residues. Trimming left V 1 base short and J 10 bases short, with 8 bases between. This clone was seen a single time. The sequence came from a man aged 18 to 29. The sample was peripheral blood mononuclear cells (PBMCs). The J gene is TRBJ1-6, the V gene TRBV28; no definite D call. The CDR3 coding sequence is TGTGCCAGCAGTTTATTAGGGAAATCACCCCTCCACTTT. It codes for CASSLLGKSPLHF.